The following is a T cell receptor (beta chain) sequence with its context. What this receptor recognizes is not known. No base quality information exists; no much larger clone differs at one position. The protocol used for the library was 5' RACE. Sequencing relied on an Illumina HiSeq 2500. The second PCR ran for about 7 to 11 cycles and used a J-beta primer mix along with a sample-barcoded 5' primer. Each TCR beta cDNA molecule received a unique molecular identifier from a template-switch 5' adaptor carrying 12 random nucleotides. At least 2.5 million CDR3-containing paired-end reads were obtained from each sample. The Mint cDNA synthesis kit, primed by a TRBC-specific oligonucleotide, was used to synthesize first-strand cDNA from all RNA. Following uracil-DNA glycosylase treatment, all cDNA underwent a first 18-cycle PCR with the universal primers M1SS and BC2_uni_R. From the authors' description of their analysis: Each sample was normalized by randomly selecting 1 million high-quality reads, each carrying a distinct molecular identifier. Instead of being binned into consensus sequences, reads that shared molecular identifiers were thrown out. MiTCR, with a Q25 quality threshold and the strictest error-elimination algorithm, was used for CDR3 identification, clonotype clustering and error correction. A nonparametric unseen species model using Euler transformation provided a lower-bound estimate of total TCR beta diversity. The public reads were reprocessed in TCRdb via fastp at Q25 and MiXCR, keeping in-frame beta chains. A single entry per CDR3 protein holds the most common genes and DNA from its merged rows. TCRdb assigned the V and J calls; the authors' analysis was not used. This sample has about 1.7 million distinct CDR3 sequences in its table, and 25% to 30% of those were observed once. Of the sample, roughly 8% is held by the ten largest clones.

The roughly 37 donors, aged about 6 to 95 years, were systemically healthy Caucasian individuals from Russia. Each donor gave 9.5 to 10 milliliters of peripheral blood, drawn into EDTA-treated Vacutainer tubes. Ficoll-Paque density-gradient centrifugation was used to isolate PBMCs, with at least 6.5 million per sample. Total RNA was extracted from PBMCs with Trizol reagent, with at least 5.5 micrograms obtained per sample. For every donor, flow cytometry on a PBMC aliquot measured the percentage of naive CD45RAhigh/CD27high T cells. V lost 11 bases and J lost 7 bases, and the count of bases not matched to a germline gene is 9. The CDR3 covers 13 residues, taking in both the cysteine and the phenylalanine. The CDR3 DNA has 39 bases and is translated from base 1. The germline V gene (reference sequence) provides CDR1 SEHNR and CDR2 FQNEAQ. This entry belongs to a study of blood T cells in healthy people across ages (dated by TCRdb to the mid-2010s). In terms of the full investigation: In model experiments, template switching captured about one uniquely barcoded TCR beta cDNA molecule for every two T cells. Donors were grouped into four age groups: young (average roughly 15 years), middle-aged (approximately 41), aged (roughly 67) and long-lived (approximately 78). Using deep sequencing normalized with unique cDNA molecular identifiers, the study measured how TCR beta repertoire diversity changes with age. To avoid experimental bias, donors of different ages were randomly spread across the sequencing lanes. Two additional independent replicas of 1 million unique cDNA reads from the same blood draw were analyzed for two donors (one aged 18 to 29 and one aged 80 or older).

The research as a whole found: Compared with the aged group, more naive CD4+ T cells, fewer expanded clones and increased TCR diversity were shown by the long-lived group, suggesting age selection. Estimates of total diversity based on one million sequenced T cells were considered lower bounds and underestimates. Bulk unsorted PBMC profiling prevented conclusive comparison of naive and antigen-experienced compartments. The CMV infection status of donors was not known, potentially confounding age-related changes in expanded clonotypes. As age increased, observed TCR beta diversity per million T cells dropped in a roughly linear way, and a significant reduction was already evident by age 40. The percentage of naive T cells measured by flow cytometry correlated strongly with observed TCR beta diversity.

The sequenced material came from blood. The receptor was isolated from a woman in her 30s in good health. This chain joins TRBV7-9 to TRBJ2-1, with 9 central nucleotides matching TRBD1. The CDR3 region: CALPGQGLNEQFF. The bases are TGTGCCCTGCCCGGACAGGGGCTAAATGAGCAGTTCTTC.